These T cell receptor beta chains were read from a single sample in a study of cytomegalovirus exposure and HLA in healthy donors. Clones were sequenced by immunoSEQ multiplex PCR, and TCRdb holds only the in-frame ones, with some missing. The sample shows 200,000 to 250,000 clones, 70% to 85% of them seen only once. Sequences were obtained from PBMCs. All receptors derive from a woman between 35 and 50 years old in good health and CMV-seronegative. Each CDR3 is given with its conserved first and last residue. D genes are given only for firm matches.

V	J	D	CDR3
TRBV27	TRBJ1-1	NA	CASSPFGNTEAFF
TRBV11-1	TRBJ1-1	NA	CASSRRKGGLTEAFF
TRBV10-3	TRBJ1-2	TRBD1	CAIGGGGAGDGYTF
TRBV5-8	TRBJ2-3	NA	CARGPNLDLTDTQYF
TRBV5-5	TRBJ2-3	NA	CASSSEPDRWQYF
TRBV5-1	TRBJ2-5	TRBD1	CASSLWRAGTGGIEGETQYF
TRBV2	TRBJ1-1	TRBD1	CASKGTGVYTEAFF
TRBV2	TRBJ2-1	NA	CATRTSSYNEQFF
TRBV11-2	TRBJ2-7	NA	CASTVLVRYDEQYF
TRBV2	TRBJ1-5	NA	CASSEYVDQPQHF
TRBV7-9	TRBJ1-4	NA	CASSSSKAEKLFF
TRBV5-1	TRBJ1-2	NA	CASSLGAYGYTF
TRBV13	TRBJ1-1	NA	CASTRRSGGNTEAFF
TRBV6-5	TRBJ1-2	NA	CASSYTTGAEFGYTF
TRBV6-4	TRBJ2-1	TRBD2	CASSRLAGGYNEQFF